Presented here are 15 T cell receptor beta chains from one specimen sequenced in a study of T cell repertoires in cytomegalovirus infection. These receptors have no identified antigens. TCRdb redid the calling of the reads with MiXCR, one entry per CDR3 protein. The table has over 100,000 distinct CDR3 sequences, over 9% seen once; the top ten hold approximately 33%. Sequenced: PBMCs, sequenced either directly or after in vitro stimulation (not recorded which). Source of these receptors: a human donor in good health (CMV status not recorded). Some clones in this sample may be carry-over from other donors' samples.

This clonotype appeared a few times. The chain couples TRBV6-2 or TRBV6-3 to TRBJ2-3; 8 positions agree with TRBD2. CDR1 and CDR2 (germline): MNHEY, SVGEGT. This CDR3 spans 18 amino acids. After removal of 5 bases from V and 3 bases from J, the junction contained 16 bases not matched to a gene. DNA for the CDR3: TGTGCCAGCAGTCATAGCGGGACCGGGATAATTGGGACAGATACGCAGTATTTT. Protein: CASSHSGTGIIGTDTQYF.

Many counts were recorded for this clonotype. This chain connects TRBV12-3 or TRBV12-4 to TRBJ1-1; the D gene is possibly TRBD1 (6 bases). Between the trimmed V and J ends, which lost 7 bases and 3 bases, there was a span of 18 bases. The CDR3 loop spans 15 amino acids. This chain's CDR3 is CASTQDRWGDTEAFF. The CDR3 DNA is TGTGCCAGCACCCAGGACAGATGGGGGGACACTGAAGCTTTCTTT.

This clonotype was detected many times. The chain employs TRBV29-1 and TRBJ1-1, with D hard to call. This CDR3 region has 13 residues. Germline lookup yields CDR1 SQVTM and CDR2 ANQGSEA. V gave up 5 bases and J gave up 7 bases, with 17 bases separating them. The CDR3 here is CSVLVGPGSEAFF. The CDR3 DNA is TGCAGCGTTTTAGTAGGACCAGGCAGTGAAGCTTTCTTT.

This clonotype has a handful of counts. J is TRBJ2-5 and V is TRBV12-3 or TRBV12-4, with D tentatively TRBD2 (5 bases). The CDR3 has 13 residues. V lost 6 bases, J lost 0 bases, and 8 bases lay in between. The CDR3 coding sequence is TGTGCCAGCAGACCGGGGTACCAAGAGACCCAGTACTTC. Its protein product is CASRPGYQETQYF.

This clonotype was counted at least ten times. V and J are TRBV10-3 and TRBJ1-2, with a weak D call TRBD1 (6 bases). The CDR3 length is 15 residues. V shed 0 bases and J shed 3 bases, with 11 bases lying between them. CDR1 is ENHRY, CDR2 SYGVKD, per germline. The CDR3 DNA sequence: TGTGCCATCAGTGAGTCAGAGGGGGGAGACTATGGCTACACCTTC. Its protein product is CAISESEGGDYGYTF.

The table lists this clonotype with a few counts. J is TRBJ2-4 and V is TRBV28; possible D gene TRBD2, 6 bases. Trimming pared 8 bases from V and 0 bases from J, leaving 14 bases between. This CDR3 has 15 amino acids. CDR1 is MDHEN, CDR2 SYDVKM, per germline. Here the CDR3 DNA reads TGTGCCAGCTGTGGGGGGAGTGGAGCCAAAAACATTCAGTACTTC. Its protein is CASCGGSGAKNIQYF.

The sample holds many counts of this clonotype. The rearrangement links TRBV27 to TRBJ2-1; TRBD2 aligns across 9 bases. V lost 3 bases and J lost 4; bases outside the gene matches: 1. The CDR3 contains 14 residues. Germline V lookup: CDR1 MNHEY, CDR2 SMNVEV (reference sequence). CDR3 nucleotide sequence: TGTGCCAGCAGTTTTACTAGCGGGTACAATGAGCAGTTCTTC. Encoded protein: CASSFTSGYNEQFF.

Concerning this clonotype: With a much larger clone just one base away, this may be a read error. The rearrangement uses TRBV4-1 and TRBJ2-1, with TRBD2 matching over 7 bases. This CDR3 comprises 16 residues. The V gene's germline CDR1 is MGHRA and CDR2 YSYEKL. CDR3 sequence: CASSQEALAEYSEQFF. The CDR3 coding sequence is TGCGCCAGCAGCCAAGAGGCCCTAGCGGAATACAGTGAGCAGTTCTTC.

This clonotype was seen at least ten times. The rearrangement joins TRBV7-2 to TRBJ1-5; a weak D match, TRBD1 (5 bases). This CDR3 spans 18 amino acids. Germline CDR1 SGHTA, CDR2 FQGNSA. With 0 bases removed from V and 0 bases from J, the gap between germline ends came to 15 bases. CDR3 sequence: CASSLAAGKGHSNQPQHF. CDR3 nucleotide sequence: TGTGCCAGCAGCTTAGCGGCAGGGAAGGGGCATAGCAATCAGCCCCAGCATTTT.

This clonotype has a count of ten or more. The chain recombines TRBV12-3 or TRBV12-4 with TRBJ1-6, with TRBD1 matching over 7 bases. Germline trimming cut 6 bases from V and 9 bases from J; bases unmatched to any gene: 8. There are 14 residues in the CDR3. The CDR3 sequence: CASRPGQSSSPLHF. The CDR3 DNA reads TGTGCCAGCAGGCCGGGACAGTCGAGTTCACCCCTCCACTTT.

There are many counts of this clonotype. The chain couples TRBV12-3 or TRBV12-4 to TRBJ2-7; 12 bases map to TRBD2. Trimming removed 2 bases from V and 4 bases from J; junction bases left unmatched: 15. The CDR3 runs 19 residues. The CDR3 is CASSLSLAGGDTSGYEQYF. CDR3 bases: TGTGCCAGCAGTTTATCCCTAGCGGGAGGGGATACTAGTGGGTACGAGCAGTACTTC.

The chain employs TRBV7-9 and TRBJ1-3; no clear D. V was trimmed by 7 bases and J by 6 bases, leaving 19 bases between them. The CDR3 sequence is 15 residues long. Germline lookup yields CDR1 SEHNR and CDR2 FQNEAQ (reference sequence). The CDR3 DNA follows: TGTGCCAGCAAATCTTACGTATACACTGTAAACACCATATATTTT. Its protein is CASKSYVYTVNTIYF.

The CDR3 loop reads CASSPGPWGVGAFF. In DNA form, the CDR3 reads TGTGCCAGCAGCCCCGGCCCGTGGGGGGTTGGAGCTTTCTTT. The rearrangement links TRBV7-6 to TRBJ1-1; TRBD1 might be the D (5 bases). With 5 bases removed from V and 10 bases from J, the gap between germline ends came to 20 bases. CDR3 length equals 14 residues. Per the germline V gene, CDR1 is SGHVS and CDR2 is FNYEAQ.

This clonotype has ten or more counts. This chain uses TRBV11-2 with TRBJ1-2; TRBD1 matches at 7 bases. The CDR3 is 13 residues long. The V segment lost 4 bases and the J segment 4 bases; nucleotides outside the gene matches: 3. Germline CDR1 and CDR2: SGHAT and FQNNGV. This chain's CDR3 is CASSSEGAYGYTF. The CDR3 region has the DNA TGTGCCAGCAGCTCTGAGGGGGCCTATGGCTACACCTTC. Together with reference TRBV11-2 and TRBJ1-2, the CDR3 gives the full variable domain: EAGVAQSPRYKIIEKRQSVAFWCNPISGHATLYWYQQILGQGPKLLIQFQNNGVVDDSQLPKDRFSAERLKGVDSTLKIQPAKLEDSAVYLCASSSEGAYGYTFGSGTRLTVV.

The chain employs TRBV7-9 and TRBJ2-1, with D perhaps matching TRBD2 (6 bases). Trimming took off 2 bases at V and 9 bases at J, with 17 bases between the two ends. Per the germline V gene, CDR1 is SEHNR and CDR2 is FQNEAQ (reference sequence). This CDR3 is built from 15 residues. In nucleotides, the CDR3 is TGTGCCAGCAGCTTACAATCAGCCGTCGGGGGTGAGCAGTTCTTC. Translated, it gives CASSLQSAVGGEQFF. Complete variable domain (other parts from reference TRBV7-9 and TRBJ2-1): DTGVSQNPRHKITKRGQNVTFRCDPISEHNRLYWYRQTLGQGPEFLTYFQNEAQLEKSRLLSDRFSAERPKGSFSTLEIQRTEQGDSAMYLCASSLQSAVGGEQFFGPGTRLTVL.